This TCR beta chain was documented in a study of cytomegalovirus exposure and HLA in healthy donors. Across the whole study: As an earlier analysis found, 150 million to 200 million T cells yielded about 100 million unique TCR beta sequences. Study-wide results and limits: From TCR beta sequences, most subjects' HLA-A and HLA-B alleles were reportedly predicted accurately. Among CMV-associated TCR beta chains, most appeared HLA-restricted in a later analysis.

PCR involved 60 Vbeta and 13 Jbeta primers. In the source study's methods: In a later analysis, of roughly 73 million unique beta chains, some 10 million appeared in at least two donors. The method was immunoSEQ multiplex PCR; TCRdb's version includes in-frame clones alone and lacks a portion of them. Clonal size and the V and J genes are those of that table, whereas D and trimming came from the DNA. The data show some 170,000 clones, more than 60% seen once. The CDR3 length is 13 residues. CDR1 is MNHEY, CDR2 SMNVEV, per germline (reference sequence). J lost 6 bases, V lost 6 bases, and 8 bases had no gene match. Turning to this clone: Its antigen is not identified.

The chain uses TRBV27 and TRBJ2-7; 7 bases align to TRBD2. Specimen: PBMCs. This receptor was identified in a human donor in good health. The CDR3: CASSPLRGGEQYF. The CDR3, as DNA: TGTGCCAGCAGCCCTCTACGCGGGGGCGAGCAGTACTTC.